Sequencing of this T cell receptor beta chain was carried out in a study of regulatory T cells in long-lasting Graves disease. Building of the TCR beta libraries involved iRepertoire HTBI primers and Arm-PCR of CDR3 regions. TCRdb re-called the multiplex PCR reads through MiXCR, storing one row per CDR3 protein. The table has about 500,000 distinct CDR3 sequences, about 11% seen once; the top ten hold 8% to 10%. Per the germline V gene, CDR1 is DFQATT and CDR2 is SNEGSKA (reference sequence). The CDR3 runs 12 residues. This clonotype was counted at least ten times. Its ends do not fully match the called genes, so a read error is possible. Indicated time point: newly diagnosed GD, antithyroid drugs for less than 3 months. Construction of the TCR library relied on RNA isolated from PBMCs. A further study also used this sample, focusing on T cells in Graves' hyperthyroidism and ophthalmopathy.

The sequence was obtained from a young woman with Graves disease. The chain links TRBV20-1 to TRBJ2-2; D might be TRBD1 or TRBD2, each matching 5 bases. Sequenced here: peripheral blood mononuclear cells (PBMCs), sampled at new diagnosis, from a patient treated with antithyroid drugs. CDR3 nucleotides: TGCAGTGTTAGAGAGGGGCCCGGGGAGCTGTTTTTT. Encoded protein: CSVREGPGELFF.